This TCR beta chain was captured by sequencing in a study of T cells in Graves' hyperthyroidism and ophthalmopathy. Study as a whole: Initial diagnosis, before any treatment, was when peripheral blood was collected. Study-wide results and limits: Blood also carried most thyroid clonotypes expanded above 0.001.

The table lists this clonotype with a few counts. The antigen remains unidentified. Diagnostic assessment was based on clinical symptoms, serum thyroxine and TRAb, thyroid ultrasound and orbital computed tomography. With 4 bases removed from V and 6 bases from J, the gap between germline ends came to 19 bases. Germline CDR1 reads SGDLS; CDR2 reads YYNGEE. There are 15 residues in the CDR3. There were TCR beta CDR3 regions amplified from RNA transcripts. The TCR CDR3 was amplified in a first-round RT-PCR using the HTBI primer set. TCRdb passed the multiplex PCR reads through MiXCR, listing each CDR3 protein once. The table shows over 350,000 distinct CDR3 sequences, with approximately 17% occurring only once.

The chain employs TRBV9 and TRBJ1-2; unclear D gene. The sequenced sample was blood. This sequence originates from a man younger than 30 with Graves' ophthalmopathy. The CDR3 DNA sequence: TGTGCCAGCAGCCAGTTATGGTCTTCTGGAAATGGCTACACCTTC. Amino acids: CASSQLWSSGNGYTF. Filled out from reference TRBV9 and TRBJ1-2, the complete variable domain reads DSGVTQTPKHLITATGQRVTLRCSPRSGDLSVYWYQQSLDQGLQFLIQYYNGEERAKGNILERFSAQQFPDLHSELNLSSLELGDSALYFCASSQLWSSGNGYTFGSGTRLTVV.